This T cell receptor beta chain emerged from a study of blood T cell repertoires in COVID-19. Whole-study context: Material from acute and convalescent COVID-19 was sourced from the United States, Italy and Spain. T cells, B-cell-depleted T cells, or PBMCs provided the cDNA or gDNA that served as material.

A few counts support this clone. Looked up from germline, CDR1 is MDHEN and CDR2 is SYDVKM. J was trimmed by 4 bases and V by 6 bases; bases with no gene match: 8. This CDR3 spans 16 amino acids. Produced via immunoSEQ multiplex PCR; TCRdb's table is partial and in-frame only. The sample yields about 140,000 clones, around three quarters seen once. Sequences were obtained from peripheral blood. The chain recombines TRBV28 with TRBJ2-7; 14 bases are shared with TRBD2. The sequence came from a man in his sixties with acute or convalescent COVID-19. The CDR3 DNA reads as TGTGCCAGCAGCTATCAAGGACTAGCGGGAGGATACGAGCAGTACTTC. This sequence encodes CASSYQGLAGGYEQYF.